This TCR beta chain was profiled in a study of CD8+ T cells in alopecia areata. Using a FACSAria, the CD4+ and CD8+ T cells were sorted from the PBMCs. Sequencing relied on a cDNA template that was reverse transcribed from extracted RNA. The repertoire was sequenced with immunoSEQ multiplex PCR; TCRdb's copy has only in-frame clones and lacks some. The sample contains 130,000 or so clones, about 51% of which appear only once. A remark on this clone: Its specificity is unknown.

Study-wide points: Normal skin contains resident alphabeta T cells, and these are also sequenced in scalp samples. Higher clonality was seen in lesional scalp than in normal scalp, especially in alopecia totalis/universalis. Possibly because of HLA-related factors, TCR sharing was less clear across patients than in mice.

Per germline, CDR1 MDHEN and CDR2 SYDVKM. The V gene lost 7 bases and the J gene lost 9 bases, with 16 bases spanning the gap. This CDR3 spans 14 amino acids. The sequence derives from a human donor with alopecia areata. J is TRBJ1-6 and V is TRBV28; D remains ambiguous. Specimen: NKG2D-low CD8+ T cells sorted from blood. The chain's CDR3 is CASNQPGESSPLHF. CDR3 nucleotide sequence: TGTGCCAGCAACCAACCGGGTGAGAGTTCACCCCTCCACTTT.